This T cell receptor beta chain was retrieved from a study of blood T cells in healthy people across ages. Overall study results and limits: Getting older went along with TCR beta diversity per million T cells dropping roughly linearly.

A second PCR, run for 7 to 11 cycles, used a sample-barcoded 5' primer plus a J-beta primer mix. TCRdb redid the calling of the 5' RACE reads with MiXCR, one entry per CDR3 protein. There are roughly 1 million distinct CDR3 sequences in the sample; 20% to 25% occur only once, and around 0.75% lies in the top ten. The germline V and J ends were trimmed by 5 bases and 9 bases, with 14 bases remaining between them. CDR3 length equals 13 residues. Germline assignment: CDR1 SGHTA and CDR2 FQGTGA. Of note for this clonotype: Its target is unknown.

These data were likewise used in another study, on T cells of mothers and their children.

The sequenced sample was blood. V gene TRBV7-3 combines with J gene TRBJ2-1; a weak D match, TRBD2 (5 bases). The receptor was isolated from a girl aged 2 to 10 in good health. The CDR3 nucleotides are TGTGCCAGCAGCCCCGCGGGCCACAGTGAGCAGTTCTTC. It is translated as CASSPAGHSEQFF.